A selection of T cell receptor beta chains follows, all from one sample in a study of cytomegalovirus exposure and HLA in healthy donors. The method was immunoSEQ multiplex PCR; TCRdb's version includes in-frame clones alone and lacks a portion of them. The profile shows more than 90,000 clones, approximately 80% of them singletons. The specimen was PBMCs. These receptor sequences come from a man in his fifties in good health and CMV-seronegative. Each CDR3 is given with its conserved first and last residue. A D gene is named only where the DNA matches it firmly. A clone size is listed for some rows: how often the clone was seen (once, few, many), or a class if it is expanded.

d_gene: TRBD2
v_gene: TRBV15
abundance: once
j_gene: TRBJ2-7
CDR3aa: CATRTSGAYEQYF
CDR3nt: TGTGCCACCAGGACTAGCGGGGCCTACGAGCAGTACTTC

d_gene: TRBD1
v_gene: TRBV5-1
abundance: few
j_gene: TRBJ1-3
CDR3aa: CASSLDRGSGNTIYF
CDR3nt: TGCGCCAGCAGCTTGGACAGGGGCTCTGGAAACACCATATATTTT

d_gene: .
v_gene: TRBV20-1
abundance: .
j_gene: TRBJ1-4
CDR3aa: CSARLREKLFF
CDR3nt: TGCAGTGCTAGACTGAGGGAAAAACTGTTTTTT

d_gene: TRBD1
v_gene: TRBV5-8
abundance: once
j_gene: TRBJ2-2
CDR3aa: CASSAGTGGTGELFF
CDR3nt: TGTGCCAGCAGCGCCGGGACAGGGGGCACCGGGGAGCTGTTTTTT

d_gene: TRBD1
v_gene: TRBV5-4
abundance: .
j_gene: TRBJ2-2
CDR3aa: CASSDEQGQVLSDTGELFF
CDR3nt: TGTGCCAGCAGCGACGAACAGGGGCAAGTATTATCGGACACCGGGGAGCTGTTTTTT

d_gene: .
v_gene: TRBV2
abundance: .
j_gene: TRBJ2-3
CDR3aa: CASTLEGADTQYF
CDR3nt: TGTGCCAGCACCTTAGAGGGGGCAGATACGCAGTATTTT

d_gene: TRBD2
v_gene: TRBV7-3
abundance: .
j_gene: TRBJ2-1
CDR3aa: CASSLGGLGQQFF
CDR3nt: TGTGCCAGCAGCTTAGGGGGACTAGGCCAGCAGTTCTTC

d_gene: TRBD1
v_gene: TRBV27
abundance: .
j_gene: TRBJ1-1
CDR3aa: CASSLPTGLMNTEAFF
CDR3nt: TGTGCCAGCAGTTTACCGACAGGGCTAATGAACACTGAAGCTTTCTTT

d_gene: .
v_gene: TRBV27
abundance: .
j_gene: TRBJ2-1
CDR3aa: CASSRVEGRSYNEQFF
CDR3nt: TGTGCCAGCAGTAGGGTCGAGGGCCGCTCCTACAATGAGCAGTTCTTC

d_gene: .
v_gene: TRBV18
abundance: .
j_gene: TRBJ2-2
CDR3aa: CASSPTTRNTGELFF
CDR3nt: TGTGCCAGCTCACCTACGACTCGAAACACCGGGGAGCTGTTTTTT

d_gene: TRBD2
v_gene: TRBV28
abundance: .
j_gene: TRBJ2-7
CDR3aa: CASKAGGDYEQYF
CDR3nt: TGTGCCAGCAAAGCGGGAGGGGACTACGAGCAGTACTTC

d_gene: TRBD1
v_gene: TRBV19
abundance: .
j_gene: TRBJ2-6
CDR3aa: CASTIMGQGPSGANVLTF
CDR3nt: TGTGCCAGTACCATAATGGGACAGGGGCCCTCTGGGGCCAACGTCCTGACTTTC

d_gene: .
v_gene: TRBV5-1
abundance: .
j_gene: TRBJ1-1
CDR3aa: CASSRAGGNTEAFF
CDR3nt: TGCGCCAGCAGCCGAGCGGGGGGGAACACTGAAGCTTTCTTT

d_gene: .
v_gene: TRBV19
abundance: .
j_gene: TRBJ2-2
CDR3aa: CASSIGPDTGELFF
CDR3nt: TGTGCCAGTAGTATAGGTCCGGACACCGGGGAGCTGTTTTTT

d_gene: TRBD2
v_gene: TRBV27
abundance: .
j_gene: TRBJ2-7
CDR3aa: CASSLRGGYEQYF
CDR3nt: TGTGCCAGCAGTTTACGGGGGGGCTACGAGCAGTACTTC

d_gene: TRBD1
v_gene: TRBV11-1
abundance: .
j_gene: TRBJ1-1
CDR3aa: CASSPRQGMYTEAFF
CDR3nt: TGTGCCAGCAGCCCGCGACAGGGGATGTACACTGAAGCTTTCTTT

d_gene: .
v_gene: TRBV7-9
abundance: .
j_gene: TRBJ1-1
CDR3aa: CASSLSGNTEAFF
CDR3nt: TGTGCCAGCAGCTTATCGGGGAACACTGAAGCTTTCTTT

d_gene: TRBD2
v_gene: TRBV30
abundance: few
j_gene: TRBJ2-3
CDR3aa: CAWIASGTSSQYF
CDR3nt: TGTGCCTGGATTGCGTCCGGGACTAGTTCGCAGTATTTT

d_gene: .
v_gene: TRBV6-5
abundance: .
j_gene: TRBJ2-5
CDR3aa: CASSRRGYQETQYF
CDR3nt: TGTGCCAGCAGCCGAAGGGGGTACCAAGAGACCCAGTACTTC

d_gene: TRBD2
v_gene: TRBV6-1
abundance: .
j_gene: TRBJ2-1
CDR3aa: CASSELRTAGDPYLSYNEQFF
CDR3nt: TGTGCCAGCAGTGAACTTCGGACAGCGGGAGACCCTTACCTCTCCTACAATGAGCAGTTCTTC

d_gene: .
v_gene: TRBV10-3
abundance: .
j_gene: TRBJ1-4
CDR3aa: CATASGGREKLFF
CDR3nt: TGTGCCACCGCCAGCGGGGGGCGGGAAAAACTGTTTTTT

d_gene: TRBD2
v_gene: TRBV7-9
abundance: .
j_gene: TRBJ2-3
CDR3aa: CASSAAGAGDTQYF
CDR3nt: TGTGCCAGCAGCGCAGCGGGAGCCGGGGATACGCAGTATTTT

d_gene: TRBD2
v_gene: TRBV4-1
abundance: .
j_gene: TRBJ2-7
CDR3aa: CASSQGRGAGNEQYF
CDR3nt: TGCGCCAGCAGCCAAGGGCGGGGGGCAGGGAACGAGCAGTACTTC

d_gene: .
v_gene: TRBV7-2
abundance: .
j_gene: TRBJ1-3
CDR3aa: CASIELSYSSGNTIYF
CDR3nt: TGTGCCAGCATCGAGCTTAGCTACTCCTCTGGAAACACCATATATTTT

d_gene: TRBD1
v_gene: TRBV27
abundance: once
j_gene: TRBJ1-5
CDR3aa: CASSSYGQGDQPQHF
CDR3nt: TGTGCCAGCAGTTCCTACGGACAGGGGGATCAGCCCCAGCATTTT

d_gene: .
v_gene: TRBV4-3
abundance: .
j_gene: TRBJ2-2
CDR3aa: CASSQGGGLNTGELFF
CDR3nt: TGCGCCAGCAGCCAAGGGGGGGGCCTAAACACCGGGGAGCTGTTTTTT

d_gene: TRBD2
v_gene: TRBV9
abundance: .
j_gene: TRBJ2-1
CDR3aa: CASSPTSGLYNEQFF
CDR3nt: TGTGCCAGCAGCCCGACTAGCGGGCTTTACAATGAGCAGTTCTTC